The rows below give T cell receptor beta chains drawn from one sample of a study of cytomegalovirus exposure and HLA in healthy donors. The assay was immunoSEQ multiplex PCR, and TCRdb's table has in-frame clones only and misses some. The data contain 160,000 or so clones, less than 80% of them singletons. The source material was PBMCs. The receptors were gathered from a woman aged 40 to 50 in good health and CMV-seronegative. CDR3s include the opening cysteine and the closing phenylalanine or tryptophan. The order of the fields is CDR3 length, D gene, J gene, V gene, clone size, CDR3 DNA, CDR3 protein. A D gene is named only where the DNA matches it firmly. For some rows the clone size is stated as once, few or many, or as a class when expanded; others skip it.

19 NA TRBJ2-2 TRBV14 NA TGTGCCAGCAGCCAATTTAAACCGGACAGAGCCTGGGGTACCGGGGAGCTGTTTTTT CASSQFKPDRAWGTGELFF
15 NA TRBJ2-5 TRBV28 NA TGTGCCAGCAGTTCCTACAGGGAAAGGTCAGAGACCCAGTACTTC CASSSYRERSETQYF
14 NA TRBJ1-2 TRBV4-1 NA TGCGCCAGCAGCCAAGACGGGACACTTTATGGCTACCCCTTC CASSQDGTLYGYPF
15 TRBD2 TRBJ2-7 TRBV9 NA TGTGCCAGCAGCGCCTTCGGGACTAGAGGGAGCGAGCAGTACTTC CASSAFGTRGSEQYF
15 NA TRBJ2-7 TRBV5-1 NA TGCGCCAGCAGCTTGGAAGGCCTGACAACCTACGAGCAGTACTTC CASSLEGLTTYEQYF
15 NA TRBJ2-4 TRBV28 NA TGTGCCAGCAGTTTTCTGGAGGGATCCAAAAACATTCAGTACTTC CASSFLEGSKNIQYF
13 NA TRBJ2-7 TRBV7-9 NA TGTGCCAGCAGCCCTCGGACAGTTTACGAGCAGTACTTC CASSPRTVYEQYF
15 NA TRBJ2-7 TRBV25-1 once TGTGCCAGCAGTGAAGGAAACAGAGGGATCTACGAGCAGTACTTC CASSEGNRGIYEQYF
21 TRBD1 TRBJ1-3 TRBV27 NA TGTGCCAGCAGCCCCGATTCCCCCGGGACAGGACGATCCCCCTCTGGAAACACCATATATTTT CASSPDSPGTGRSPSGNTIYF
15 TRBD1 TRBJ1-2 TRBV6-6 few TGTGCCAGCAGTTTTCGGACAGGGGAGCTCTATGGCTACACCTTC CASSFRTGELYGYTF